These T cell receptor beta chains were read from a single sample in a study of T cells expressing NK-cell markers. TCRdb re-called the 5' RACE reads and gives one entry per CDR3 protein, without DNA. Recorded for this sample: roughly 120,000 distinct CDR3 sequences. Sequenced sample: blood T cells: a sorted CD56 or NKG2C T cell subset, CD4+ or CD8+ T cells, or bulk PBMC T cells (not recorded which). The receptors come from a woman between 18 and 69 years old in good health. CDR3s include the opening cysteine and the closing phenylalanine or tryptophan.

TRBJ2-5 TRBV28 CASSGLGQIETQYF
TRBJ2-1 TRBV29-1 CSVPDRGGNEQFF
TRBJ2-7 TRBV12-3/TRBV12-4 CASSLRQAYEQYF
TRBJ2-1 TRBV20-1 CSARPRKGFDEQFF
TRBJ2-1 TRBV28 CASSFPRGSNDIGQFF
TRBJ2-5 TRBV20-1 CSARDGTAEETQYF
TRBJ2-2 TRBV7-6 CASSLGPTGGHGELFF
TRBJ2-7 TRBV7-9 CASSQVGRVYEQYF
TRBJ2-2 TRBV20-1 CSAAPNNAPENTGELFF
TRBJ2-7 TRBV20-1 CSARVGGSYEQYF
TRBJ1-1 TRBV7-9 CASSPGFGHTEAFF
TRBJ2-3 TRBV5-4 CASVGGDVDTQYF
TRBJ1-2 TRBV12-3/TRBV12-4 CASSDGQGDGYTF
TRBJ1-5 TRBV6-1 CASSPAVGQPQHF
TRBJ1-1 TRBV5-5 CASSMGQGGTEAFF
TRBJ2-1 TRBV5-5 CASSLAVGYNEQFF
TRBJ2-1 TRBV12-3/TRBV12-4 CASSHGTSGNEQFF
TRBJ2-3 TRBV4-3 CASSQDLNHLEGADTQYF
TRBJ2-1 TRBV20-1 CSARASGSSYNEQFF
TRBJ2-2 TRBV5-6 CASSPGLAGVGGTGELFF
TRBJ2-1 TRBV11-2 CASSLVSNEQFF
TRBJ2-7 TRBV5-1 CASSQRTGLSYEQYF
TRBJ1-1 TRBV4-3 CASSQDLGGGSMNTEAFF
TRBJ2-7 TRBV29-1 CSVEGDRESCEQYF
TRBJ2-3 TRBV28 CASSLGATDTQYF
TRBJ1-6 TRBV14 CASSQWSNSPLHF
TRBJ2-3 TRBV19 CASSSLGTDTQYF
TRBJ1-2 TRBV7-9 CASSQGPPWYGYTF
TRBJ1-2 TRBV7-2 CASSFGTANGYTF
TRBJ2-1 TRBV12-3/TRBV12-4 CASSPDREGNNEQFF
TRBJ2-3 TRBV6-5 CASSWGVGDTQYF
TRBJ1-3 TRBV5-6 CASSRQTGHSGNTIYF
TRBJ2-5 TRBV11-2 CASSLVDRSWETQYF
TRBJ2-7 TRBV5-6 CASSLGLAGVLYEQYF
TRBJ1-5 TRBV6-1 CASSEARDRGLSQPQHF
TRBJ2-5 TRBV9 CASSAHAGDQETQYF
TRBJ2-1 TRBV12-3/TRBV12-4 CASSETVDEQFF
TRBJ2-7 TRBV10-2 CASINGLASEQYF
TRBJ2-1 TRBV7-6 CASSRDRGQYNEQFF